This entry lists 20 T cell receptor beta chains sequenced from one sample in a study of OX40 agonist ivuxolimab in advanced cancers. The method was immunoSEQ multiplex PCR; TCRdb's version includes in-frame clones alone and lacks a portion of them. The sample has about 36,000 clones; around three quarters are singletons. This sample comprised CD4+ or CD8+ T cells sorted from blood, obtained in a trial of the OX40 agonist ivuxolimab. The receptors were gathered from an adult with an advanced solid tumor such as melanoma, head and neck, liver or kidney cancer.

The genes are TRBV4-2 and TRBJ2-3, with D perhaps TRBD2 (6 bases). The ends were cut back, 3 bases at V and 1 base at J, with 11 bases in the middle. This CDR3 spans 15 amino acids. Germline CDR1 and CDR2: LGHNA and YNFKEQ. The CDR3 bases are TGTGCCAGCAGCCAGCGGGGTCCTGGCACAGATACGCAGTATTTT. Protein product: CASSQRGPGTDTQYF.

This clone was seen a single time. The chain couples TRBV28 to TRBJ1-2; 9 bases are shared with TRBD1. CDR1 MDHEN and CDR2 SYDVKM come from the germline V gene. The V and J ends lost 6 bases and 9 bases, in that order; junction bases with no gene match: 8. This CDR3 is 13 amino acids long. The CDR3 reads CASRSTGGARYTF. CDR3 sequence (DNA): TGTGCCAGCAGGTCTACAGGGGGCGCTCGCTACACCTTC.

V and J are TRBV5-6 and TRBJ1-3; D remains ambiguous. The CDR3 runs 13 residues. Germline CDR1 SGHDT, CDR2 YYEEEE. The ends were cut back, 3 bases at V and 2 bases at J, with 6 bases in the middle. The CDR3 is CASSSTTGNTIYF. The CDR3 nucleotides read TGTGCCAGCAGCTCAACCACTGGAAACACCATATATTTT.

V is TRBV27 and J is TRBJ1-1; 9 bases align to TRBD1. Germline loops: CDR1 MNHEY, CDR2 SMNVEV (reference sequence). The V segment lost 6 bases and the J segment 5 bases; nucleotides outside the gene matches: 16. The CDR3 spans 17 residues. The CDR3 bases are TGTGCCAGCAGCAAAAACGGACAGGGGCCAAGGGTGACTGAAGCTTTCTTT. It encodes CASSKNGQGPRVTEAFF.

The chain uses TRBV5-4 and TRBJ2-5, with D possibly called TRBD1 or TRBD2 (7 bases each). The CDR3 covers 14 residues. V was cut by 6 bases and J by 5 bases, with 17 bases left in between. Germline V lookup: CDR1 SGHNT, CDR2 YYREEE (reference sequence). CDR3: CASNQGGQRETQYF. CDR3 nucleotides: TGTGCCAGCAACCAGGGGGGGCAGCGGGAGACCCAGTACTTC.

The V call is TRBV2, the J call TRBJ1-6, with 7 bases lining up with TRBD1. V shed 4 bases and J 7 bases; nucleotides not matched to a gene: 4. The length of the CDR3 is 14 residues. Germline CDR1 is SNHLY and CDR2 is FYNNEI. The CDR3, as DNA: TGTGCCAGCAGTGTACAGGGGTGGAATTCACCCCTCCACTTT. This codes for CASSVQGWNSPLHF.

The chain couples TRBV6-5 to TRBJ1-1, with TRBD1 as a possible D gene (6 bases). Germline lookup yields CDR1 MNHEY and CDR2 SVGAGI. This CDR3 comprises 12 residues. V dropped 6 bases and J dropped 7 bases, with 12 bases sitting between them. The CDR3, as DNA: TGTGCCAGCAGGGGCGGACAGAGTGAAGCTTTCTTT. As protein: CASRGGQSEAFF.

V is TRBV7-9 and J is TRBJ2-1; perhaps TRBD1 as D (6 bases). V lost 5 bases, J lost 2 bases, and 13 bases lay in between. CDR1 is SEHNR and CDR2 is FQNEAQ in the germline V gene (reference sequence). The CDR3 has 15 amino acids. CDR3 protein: CASSPGVVTYNEQFF. The CDR3 coding sequence is TGTGCCAGCAGCCCAGGGGTTGTGACCTACAATGAGCAGTTCTTC.

V and J are TRBV11-1 and TRBJ2-5; 11 nucleotides line up with TRBD2. Germline V gene lookup returns CDR1 SGHAT and CDR2 FQDESV (reference sequence). This CDR3 has 15 amino acids. V shed 5 bases, J shed 5 bases, and the junction held 7 bases outside the gene matches. CDR3 DNA: TGTGCCAGCAGCCCCCGACTAGCGGGGACTGAGACCCAGTACTTC. This sequence encodes CASSPRLAGTETQYF.

DNA of the CDR3: TGTGCCAGCAGCTTATCAGTAAGGGATTATAATTCACCCCTCCACTTT. Its protein product is CASSLSVRDYNSPLHF. This rearrangement joins TRBV7-9 to TRBJ1-6, with D uncertain. V was pared by 2 bases and J by 4 bases, with 12 bases between. The CDR3 is made up of 16 amino acids. Looked up from germline, CDR1 is SEHNR and CDR2 is FQNEAQ (reference sequence).

The chain recombines TRBV5-8 with TRBJ1-5; D ambiguous. CDR3 length: 12 amino acids. Trimming left V 1 base short and J 6 bases short, with 5 bases between. Germline lookup yields CDR1 SGHTS and CDR2 YDEGEE. The CDR3 loop reads CASSLYGQPQHF. CDR3 coding DNA: TGTGCCAGCAGCTTGTATGGTCAGCCCCAGCATTTT.

The chain recombines TRBV25-1 with TRBJ1-5; TRBD1 matches 8 bases. The CDR3 runs to 15 residues. J lost 2 bases, V lost 3 bases, and 3 bases had no gene match. Per the germline V gene, CDR1 is MGHDK and CDR2 is SYGVNS. The CDR3: CASSDGTGRNQPQHF. The DNA of the CDR3 is TGTGCCAGCAGTGATGGGACAGGTCGCAATCAGCCCCAGCATTTT.

The rearrangement links TRBV2 to TRBJ1-5; D is ambiguous. The CDR3 spans 13 residues. Germline lookup yields CDR1 SNHLY and CDR2 FYNNEI. V gave up 6 bases and J gave up 9 bases, with 15 bases separating them. In DNA form, the CDR3 reads TGTGCCAGCAGGGATCCAACTGAGAGGCCCCAGCATTTT. Translation: CASRDPTERPQHF.

The V and J genes are TRBV10-3 and TRBJ1-2; 9 bases are shared with TRBD1. J was trimmed by 2 bases and V by 6 bases; bases with no gene match: 4. This CDR3 has 14 residues. CDR1 ENHRY and CDR2 SYGVKD come from the germline V gene. The DNA of the CDR3 is TGTGCCATCAGGGGACAGGGTGTCAACTATGGCTACACCTTC. This gives the protein CAIRGQGVNYGYTF.

DNA for the CDR3: TGTGCCAGCAGCGTAATACAGGGGGCGGGGGCCTACGAGCAGTACTTC. Translation gives CASSVIQGAGAYEQYF. The chain couples TRBV7-9 to TRBJ2-7, with 9 bases aligning to TRBD1. The CDR3 runs 16 residues. J lost 2 bases, V lost 5 bases, and 10 bases had no gene match. Germline loops: CDR1 SEHNR, CDR2 FQNEAQ (reference sequence).

The gene calls are TRBV7-8 and TRBJ2-7; TRBD2 matches 7 bases. The junction had 6 bases not matched to a gene; V was cut back by 2 bases and J by 5 bases. CDR3 size: 14 residues. Germline V gene sequence: CDR1 SGHVS, CDR2 FQNEAQ. This chain's CDR3 is CASSLSRTSHEQYV. The CDR3 DNA is TGTGCCAGCAGCTTATCCAGGACTAGTCACGAGCAGTACGTC.

The chain combines TRBV5-1 with TRBJ1-1; maybe TRBD1 (5 bases). The CDR3 is 15 amino acids. V lost 1 base, J lost 5 bases, and 15 bases lay in between. The germline V gene has CDR1 SGHRS and CDR2 YFSETQ. In DNA form, the CDR3 reads TGCGCCAGCAGCTTGACACGGGGCTGGGGTACTGAAGCTTTCTTT. Its protein is CASSLTRGWGTEAFF.

The rearrangement links TRBV27 to TRBJ1-5; D gene ambiguous. This CDR3 has 13 residues. Deletions cut 2 bases from V and 5 bases from J, with 7 bases between. Germline-derived CDR1 and CDR2 are MNHEY and SMNVEV (reference sequence). This CDR3 reads CASSLSTHQPQHF. The CDR3 DNA reads as TGTGCCAGCAGTTTAAGTACCCATCAGCCCCAGCATTTT.

Sample share makes this clone medium-sized (0.01 to 0.1%). This chain uses TRBV6-5 with TRBJ1-4; 12 positions agree with TRBD1. Trimming cost V 3 bases and J 10 bases; bases outside gene matches: 6. The CDR3 extends over 15 amino acids. CDR1 and CDR2 (germline): MNHEY, SVGAGI. The CDR3 coding sequence is TGTGCCAGCAGTTATAGGGGGACAGGGGGCCCAAAACTGTTTTTT. This gives the protein CASSYRGTGGPKLFF.

CDR3 sequence: CAWGRDSNSPLHF. The CDR3 bases are TGTGCCTGGGGCCGGGACAGTAATTCACCCCTCCACTTT. The rearrangement uses TRBV30 and TRBJ1-6, with 7 bases fitting TRBD1. Germline V gene data show CDR1 as GTSNPN and CDR2 as SVGIG (reference sequence). The length of the CDR3 is 13 residues. V gave up 5 bases and J gave up 6 bases; unmatched junction bases: 4.